The rows below give T cell receptor beta chains drawn from one sample of a study of T-cell memory formation after mild COVID-19. TCRdb re-called the 5' RACE reads through MiXCR, storing one row per CDR3 protein. The data show around 200,000 distinct CDR3 sequences, over 20% seen once. The sample consisted of PBMCs or a T cell subset sorted from them (not recorded which). The origin of the receptors is an adult woman who had mild COVID-19 (a few samples of this study predate the infection). Cell type and time point are not known. CDR3s include the opening cysteine and the closing phenylalanine or tryptophan. The D gene is left open where the match is weak. The size field is filled for only some rows; it gives once, few, many or a size class.

TRBJ2-7 | few | - | 15 | TRBV20-1 | CSARDLVGPWGEQYF | TGCAGTGCTAGAGATCTTGTGGGGCCCTGGGGCGAGCAGTACTTC
TRBJ2-7 | few | TRBD2 | 15 | TRBV20-1 | CSASNSRPSGYEQYF | TGCAGTGCTAGTAATTCTCGGCCTAGCGGCTACGAGCAGTACTTC
TRBJ2-7 | few | - | 14 | TRBV9 | CASSPAGGDYEQYF | TGTGCCAGCAGCCCCGCAGGGGGGGACTACGAGCAGTACTTC
TRBJ2-2 | few | - | 12 | TRBV7-3 | CANYRATGELFF | TGTGCCAATTACAGGGCCACCGGGGAGCTGTTTTTT
TRBJ2-7 | few | - | 16 | TRBV7-9 | CASSLGRGQRRYEQYF | TGTGCCAGCAGCTTGGGCAGAGGGCAGCGCAGGTACGAGCAGTACTTC
TRBJ2-5 | - | TRBD2 | 15 | TRBV5-1 | CASSYTSGGQETQYF | TGCGCCAGCAGCTACACTAGCGGGGGGCAAGAGACCCAGTACTTC
TRBJ1-1 | - | TRBD1 | 14 | TRBV11-2 | CASSSGTANTEAFF | TGTGCCAGCAGCTCCGGGACAGCGAACACTGAAGCTTTCTTT
TRBJ2-1 | - | TRBD2 | 14 | TRBV11-2 | CASSFLLAQDEQFF | TGTGCCAGCAGCTTTTTACTAGCGCAAGATGAGCAGTTCTTC
TRBJ2-5 | - | - | 14 | TRBV9 | CASSVAETRETQYF | TGTGCCAGCAGCGTAGCGGAGACTCGGGAGACCCAGTACTTC
TRBJ2-7 | few | TRBD1 | 15 | TRBV7-2 | CASSLSGTASYEQYF | TGTGCCAGCAGCTTATCCGGGACAGCGTCCTACGAGCAGTACTTC
TRBJ2-2 | - | - | 18 | TRBV15 | CATSRALSEGVRTGELFF | TGTGCCACCAGCAGAGCCCTCTCGGAAGGGGTCCGCACCGGGGAGCTGTTTTTT
TRBJ2-1 | - | TRBD2 | 13 | TRBV7-8 | CASSPSGANEQFF | TGTGCCAGCAGCCCCAGCGGGGCCAATGAGCAGTTCTTC
TRBJ2-7 | few | - | 15 | TRBV7-9 | CASSLGPIDSYEQYF | TGTGCCAGCAGCTTAGGGCCGATTGACTCCTACGAGCAGTACTTC
TRBJ2-1 | few | TRBD2 | 17 | TRBV7-7 | CASSLEASGTPYNEQFF | TGTGCTAGCAGCTTAGAGGCTAGCGGGACCCCCTACAATGAGCAGTTCTTC
TRBJ2-3 | - | TRBD2 | 16 | TRBV10-3 | CAISPRLAGDGNTQYF | TGTGCCATCAGTCCTAGACTAGCGGGGGACGGGAATACGCAGTATTTT
TRBJ1-3 | few | - | 13 | TRBV30 | CAWSLEEENTIYF | TGTGCCTGGAGTCTAGAGGAGGAAAACACCATATATTTT
TRBJ1-2 | - | - | 12 | TRBV5-5 | CASSPWVDGYTF | TGTGCCAGCAGCCCCTGGGTGGACGGCTACACCTTC
TRBJ1-6 | few | TRBD1 | 19 | TRBV4-1 | CASSRLVQTGEIQNSPLHF | TGCGCCAGCAGCCGATTAGTACAGACAGGGGAAATTCAGAATTCACCCCTCCACTTT
TRBJ1-2 | - | - | 14 | TRBV5-5 | CASSFGRDFYGYTF | TGTGCCAGCAGCTTTGGGCGGGACTTCTATGGCTACACCTTC
TRBJ2-1 | many | TRBD1 | 15 | TRBV29-1 | CSVEDRITGVNEQFF | TGCAGCGTTGAAGATCGGATAACAGGGGTCAATGAGCAGTTCTTC
TRBJ2-7 | - | TRBD1 | 14 | TRBV7-2 | CASSLGGGGYEQYF | TGTGCCAGCAGCTTAGGAGGGGGCGGCTACGAGCAGTACTTC
TRBJ1-1 | - | - | 14 | TRBV7-9 | CASSIPYPGTEAFF | TGTGCCAGCAGCATCCCGTATCCGGGCACTGAAGCTTTCTTT
TRBJ2-5 | - | - | 15 | TRBV6-6 | CASSYSADYQETQYF | TGTGCCAGCAGTTACTCAGCGGATTACCAAGAGACCCAGTACTTC